The rows below give T cell receptor beta chains drawn from one sample of a study of T cell responses to AZD1222 COVID-19 vaccine. Some clones are missing from TCRdb's copy, which holds only in-frame ones; the method was immunoSEQ multiplex PCR. The sample holds fewer than 150,000 clones, roughly nine tenths seen once. Sequencing was performed on peripheral blood, taken 28 days after the second AZD1222 dose. These receptors were obtained from an adult who received the AZD1222 COVID-19 vaccine. Both conserved end residues are part of each CDR3. D genes are given only for firm matches. The size of a clone is reported for some rows only, either as once, few or many, or as a class for expanded clones.

d_call	v_call	j_call	clone_size	cdr3_nt	cdr3_aa
-	TRBV10-1	TRBJ2-3	-	TGCGCCAGCAGTCCGGCGCTCGGGGATACGCAGTATTTT	CASSPALGDTQYF
-	TRBV7-2	TRBJ1-2	-	TGTGCCAGCAGCTCGGGCTCCAACTATGGCTACACCTTC	CASSSGSNYGYTF
-	TRBV7-2	TRBJ1-2	few	TGTGCCAGCAGCCCGACCCACACGGCTAACTATGGCTACACCTTC	CASSPTHTANYGYTF
-	TRBV25-1	TRBJ2-1	-	TGTGCCAGCAGTGAGGGTTCGAGTGAGCAGTTCTTC	CASSEGSSEQFF
TRBD1	TRBV30	TRBJ1-5	-	TGTGCCTGGAGTAAAGGACAGGGACTTCAGCCCCAGCATTTT	CAWSKGQGLQPQHF
TRBD2	TRBV5-1	TRBJ2-3	-	TGCGCCAGCAGCTTCCCCCGAAGCGGGGTTTACACAGATACGCAGTATTTT	CASSFPRSGVYTDTQYF
TRBD1	TRBV19	TRBJ2-5	-	TGTGCCAGTAGTATGTGGCAGGGGGTTGGGGAGACCCAGTACTTC	CASSMWQGVGETQYF
-	TRBV2	TRBJ1-2	-	TGTGCCAGCAGTGAAGAGGGGTTCAGGAGAGATGGCTACACCTTC	CASSEEGFRRDGYTF
-	TRBV2	TRBJ1-5	-	TGTGCCAGCACGAAGGAATATAGCAATCAGCCCCAGCATTTT	CASTKEYSNQPQHF
-	TRBV11-2	TRBJ1-1	-	TGTGCCAGCAGCTTAGATCTAGGGGGATTCGGTGAAGCTTTCTTT	CASSLDLGGFGEAFF
TRBD1	TRBV6-2/TRBV6-3	TRBJ1-1	-	TGTGCCAGCAGTTACGACAGGGGGACTGAAGCTTTCTTT	CASSYDRGTEAFF
-	TRBV2	TRBJ1-1	-	TGTGCCAGCAGTGAAGCGCTTTGGGACCCGAGCACTGAAGCTTTCTTT	CASSEALWDPSTEAFF
-	TRBV6-2/TRBV6-3	TRBJ2-3	-	TGTGCCAGCAGTTACCTGGCAGGGACTAGCACAGATACGCAGTATTTT	CASSYLAGTSTDTQYF
TRBD1	TRBV5-1	TRBJ1-5	-	TGCGCCAGCAGCTTGGGGACAGGGACTAAGAATCAGCCCCAGCATTTT	CASSLGTGTKNQPQHF
-	TRBV5-6	TRBJ1-2	-	TGTGCCAGCAGCCCACAGGGCCCCTATGGCTACACCTTC	CASSPQGPYGYTF
TRBD1	TRBV2	TRBJ1-5	-	TGTGCCAGCAGTGTCCTAGTTGGGACAGGGGAGCCCCAGCATTTT	CASSVLVGTGEPQHF
TRBD1	TRBV27	TRBJ1-1	-	TGTGCCGTCAAACAGGGGGGGGGTTCTGAAGCTTTCTTT	CAVKQGGGSEAFF
-	TRBV7-9	TRBJ2-1	-	TGTGCCAGCAGCCCTAGGGGGGGCCCCTACAATGAGCAGTTCTTC	CASSPRGGPYNEQFF
TRBD1	TRBV18	TRBJ1-6	-	TGTGCCAGCTCACCAGACAGGGATTCACCCCTCCACTTT	CASSPDRDSPLHF
TRBD2	TRBV4-2	TRBJ2-5	once	TGTGCCAGCAGCCGCCTGGGCGGGGGAGGGGAGACCCAGTACTTC	CASSRLGGGGETQYF
-	TRBV6-5	TRBJ2-1	-	TGTGCCAGCCTTTCCCGGGCACAGCCTGAGAATGAGCAGTTCTTC	CASLSRAQPENEQFF
-	TRBV5-1	TRBJ2-2	-	TGCGCCAGCAGCGAGAGTGGGGAAAACACCGGGGAGCTGTTTTTT	CASSESGENTGELFF
-	TRBV9	TRBJ2-5	once	TGTGCCAGCAGCCCTCGGGACAACCCCTTCTGGGACCAGTACTTC	CASSPRDNPFWDQYF
TRBD1	TRBV6-5	TRBJ1-4	-	TGTGCCAGCAGGGGACAGGGTCCAACTAATGAAAAACTGTTTTTT	CASRGQGPTNEKLFF
-	TRBV10-3	TRBJ2-2	-	TGTGCCATCAGTTCCGGGGAGAGGGTCGGCGGGGAGCTGTTTTTT	CAISSGERVGGELFF
TRBD1	TRBV19	TRBJ1-1	-	TGTGCCAGTAGTATTTGGACAGGGGGGATGAACACTGAAGCTTTCTTT	CASSIWTGGMNTEAFF
-	TRBV7-2	TRBJ1-6	-	TGTGCCAGCAGCGACCTCGGAACAGGGTCACCCCTCCACTTT	CASSDLGTGSPLHF
TRBD2	TRBV19	TRBJ2-5	-	TGTGCCAGTAGTCCGGGGACTACCAGTGGGGGAGAGACCCAGTACTTC	CASSPGTTSGGETQYF
-	TRBV11-3	TRBJ2-5	few	TGTGCCAGCAGCTTAGGTGGGGGTCAAGAGACCCAGTACTTC	CASSLGGGQETQYF
-	TRBV18	TRBJ2-1	-	TGTGCCAGCTCACAGTCCGCTACACAAGATGAGCAGTTCTTC	CASSQSATQDEQFF
-	TRBV2	TRBJ1-1	few	TGTGCCAGCAGTGGACCTCCACTTACTGAAGCTTTCTTT	CASSGPPLTEAFF
-	TRBV12-3/TRBV12-4	TRBJ2-7	-	TGTGCCAGCAGGGCCGGAGGGACCTACGAGCAGTACTTC	CASRAGGTYEQYF
-	TRBV5-4	TRBJ2-5	-	TGTGCCAGCAGCTCCCCACAGGGAGCAGAGACCCAGTACTTC	CASSSPQGAETQYF
TRBD2	TRBV19	TRBJ2-7	-	TGTGCCAGTAGTCCAGGACTAGCGAGGGTCTACGAGCAGTACTTC	CASSPGLARVYEQYF
-	TRBV6-6	TRBJ1-4	-	TGTGCCAGCAGTTATCAAGGGAATGAAAAACTGTTTTTT	CASSYQGNEKLFF
-	TRBV4-1	TRBJ1-1	-	TGCGCCAGCAGCCAACCGGGGGGCCGTGTGACTGAAGCTTTCTTT	CASSQPGGRVTEAFF
-	TRBV4-1	TRBJ2-1	-	TGCGCCAGCAGCCAAGGCCAGGTAGGATCTTACAATGAGCAGTTCTTC	CASSQGQVGSYNEQFF
-	TRBV19	TRBJ1-2	-	TGTGCCAGCACTCCACCCGGGAGCTCTAACTATGGCTACACCTTC	CASTPPGSSNYGYTF
-	TRBV2	TRBJ1-2	-	TGTGCCAGCAGTGAAAAGAGGAGGGGATATGGCTACACCTTC	CASSEKRRGYGYTF
-	TRBV7-2	TRBJ2-7	-	TGTGCCAGCAGCTACTCCGGGACACTCTACGAGCAGTACTTC	CASSYSGTLYEQYF
-	TRBV3-1/TRBV3-2	TRBJ2-1	-	TGTGCCAGCAGCCAAGGCGCGGGGACCAACTCCTACAATGAGCAGTTCTTC	CASSQGAGTNSYNEQFF
-	TRBV6-5	TRBJ2-7	-	TGTGCCAGCAGTTACTCCCTAAACCCAGGGTACGAGCAGTACTTC	CASSYSLNPGYEQYF
TRBD2	TRBV5-1	TRBJ2-3	-	TGCGCCAGCAGCTCTGGCTCTAGCGGAGGACAAGATACGCAGTATTTT	CASSSGSSGGQDTQYF
TRBD1	TRBV11-2	TRBJ2-5	-	TGTGCCAGCAGCCAACCGACAGGGGCGGTAGAGACCCAGTACTTC	CASSQPTGAVETQYF
-	TRBV18	TRBJ2-3	-	TGTGCCAGCTCACCAGCTACCAGCACAGATACGCAGTATTTT	CASSPATSTDTQYF
-	TRBV19	TRBJ1-4	-	TGTGCCAGTAGTAGTAGGGGCGAAAAACTGTTTTTT	CASSSRGEKLFF
-	TRBV5-4	TRBJ1-3	-	TGTGCCAGCAGCTCTGGGAGCTCTGGAAACACCATATATTTT	CASSSGSSGNTIYF
-	TRBV19	TRBJ1-5	-	TGTGCCAGTAGCCAGAGTTATCAGCCCCAGCATTTT	CASSQSYQPQHF
TRBD1	TRBV2	TRBJ1-2	-	TGTGCCAAGATCCGGGACAGGGTTGACGGCTACACCTTC	CAKIRDRVDGYTF
-	TRBV19	TRBJ2-2	-	TGTGCCAGTAGTATCACAGGACACGGGGAGCTGTTTTTT	CASSITGHGELFF
TRBD2	TRBV9	TRBJ2-1	-	TGTGCCAGCAGCGAGGACCATAGAGGGAGGGACAATGAGCAGTTCTTC	CASSEDHRGRDNEQFF
-	TRBV4-1	TRBJ2-3	once	TGCGCCAGCAGCCCGAGGGCAGATACGCAGTATTTT	CASSPRADTQYF
TRBD2	TRBV6-5	TRBJ2-5	-	TGTGCCAGCTTGCCTAGCGGGCGGGAGACCCAGTACTTC	CASLPSGRETQYF
TRBD1	TRBV4-1	TRBJ1-2	once	TGCGCCAGCAGCCATCCGGACAGGGGGCCAATCTATGGCTACACCTTC	CASSHPDRGPIYGYTF
-	TRBV5-1	TRBJ1-1	-	TGCGCCAGCAGCTCCTCGACCTGGGAGACTGAAGCTTTCTTT	CASSSSTWETEAFF
-	TRBV4-1	TRBJ1-5	-	TGCGCCAGCAGCCAAGATGGGGGGCAGCCCCAGCATTTT	CASSQDGGQPQHF
-	TRBV12-5	TRBJ1-4	-	TGTGCTAGTGGTTTGGGGACTCAGTGGAGGGATGGTGAAAAACTGTTTTTT	CASGLGTQWRDGEKLFF
-	TRBV4-2	TRBJ2-7	-	TGTGCCAGCAGCCAAGATTGGCAGAACTACGAGCAGTACTTC	CASSQDWQNYEQYF
-	TRBV10-1	TRBJ1-1	-	TGCGCCAGCAGTCAGGGGCCTTTAACTGAAGCTTTCTTT	CASSQGPLTEAFF